The clone carrying this T cell receptor (beta chain) was observed a few times. Unique molecular identifiers were used in preparing the TCRbeta library. TCRdb recomputed calls from the PCR reads with MiXCR, one row per CDR3 protein. The sample records fewer than 85,000 distinct CDR3 sequences, 14% being singletons. The record originates from a study of T-cell reconstitution after alpha-beta-depleted transplantation in children. The length of the CDR3 is 15 residues. The ends lost 5 bases at V and 5 bases at J; junction bases unmatched: 12. Per germline, CDR1 SEHNR and CDR2 FQNEAQ (reference sequence). The sequence was collected from a male patient aged 2 to 10 who had a stem cell transplant for acute lymphoblastic leukemia, so the T cells may come from the graft donor. V and J are TRBV7-9 and TRBJ2-7, with TRBD1 matching over 7 bases. Sequenced here: PBMCs, mostly from graft donor cells, sampled 180 days after TCRalphabeta/CD19-depleted stem cell transplant. CDR3 DNA: TGTGCCAGCAGCGCTAGGGGCCACAGGGGTGACGAGCAGTACTTC. Amino acid sequence: CASSARGHRGDEQYF.